This TCR beta chain was sequenced for a study of T cell responses to AZD1222 COVID-19 vaccine (dated by TCRdb to the early 2020s). With regard to the full study: TCR sequencing was performed for more than 230 trial participants, of whom some 200 were given two doses of AZD1222 and around 25 were given two doses of MenACWY control vaccine. Trial participants were enrolled by age into 18-55, 56-69 and 70-plus year subgroups, with roughly 160, 29 and 62 TCR-sequenced participants respectively. Study-wide findings and limitations: CD4 TCRs associated with the vaccine covered the entire spike protein, and the dominant responses were in regions 160-218 and 743-854. Participants were mostly white British, with more females than males. The authors suggested clonal diversity may have been underestimated. No day 14 peak-response samples were available, so repertoires were characterized only after the peak T cell response. Spike-specific TCR breadth and depth rose significantly after two AZD1222 doses compared with day 0 and with MenACWY recipients. Conclusions about previously exposed vaccinees are limited, since just a handful of AZD1222 recipients were seropositive for SARS-CoV-2 at baseline. The 56-69-year group was small, and its depth increase did not reach significance, likely because of low power. Nearly half of unique spike-specific TCRs reportedly recognized epitopes outside regions mutated in the B.1.351 and B.1.1.7 variants.

Concerning this clone itself: Its antigen specificity is not known. No per-base quality is available; no much larger clone lies one base away.

The CDR3 regions of human TCRbeta chains were analyzed by immunosequencing. As for the original processing: Repertoire TCRs were matched against a reference library of SARS-CoV-2-specific TCRs generated with the MIRA antigen-specificity platform. Breadth meant the fraction of unique TCRs that were SARS-CoV-2-associated, whereas depth meant the fraction of total T cells that were SARS-CoV-2-associated. Each spike-specific TCR was assigned to its reactive spike region and to a CD4 or CD8 class using the MIRA data. Log10-transformed breadth and depth values were compared by one-way ANOVA with Sidak's multiple comparisons tests. What TCRdb holds here is the immuneACCESS table cut down to in-frame rearrangements. Part of the clones is not present; checked against another copy, under half of the missing clones reflect an unresolved V gene, and the others are unexplained. The V and J calls and clone size are taken from that table; D and trimming were inferred from the DNA. The sample has 130,000 to 150,000 clones on record, about 91% of them singletons. In total, the top ten clones hold about 3.2% of the sample.

Trimming takes 6 bases from V and 2 bases from J, and the germline ends sit 11 bases apart. Based on the germline V gene, the CDR1 and CDR2 sequences are SGHNT and YENEEA. Inclusive of the bounding cysteine and phenylalanine, the CDR3 is 14 residues long. The kept DNA is CDR3 alone, 42 bases in frame from the first base. Per the publication, the time point label means: baseline before first vaccination. The sample's treatment or condition label is to be understood as: meningococcal conjugate vaccine given as trial control. Vaccinee samples came from UK trials COV001 and COV002, including a single-blind randomized controlled phase 2/3 trial of AZD1222 (ChAdOx1 nCoV-19) in healthy adults. For TCRbeta chain sequencing, PBMC samples were collected from trial participants at day 0 and at day 28 after the second dose.

Recombination connected TRBV11-3 to TRBJ1-3; perhaps TRBD1 is the D gene, with 5 bases matching. This clonotype was obtained from an adult in good health. The sequencing here drew on peripheral blood, taken on day 0 of MenACWY control vaccination. The CDR3 is CASRSPGAGNTIYF. The DNA is TGTGCCAGCAGATCACCGGGGGCTGGAAACACCATATATTTT.